This T cell receptor (beta chain) appears in the sequencing data of a study of T cells after yellow fever vaccination (dated by TCRdb to 2018 to 2020). Regarding the study in general: Libraries from fractions with low cell numbers were prepared with the SMART-Seq v4 Ultra Low Input RNA kit. To track T-cell clones before and after primary and booster YFV17D yellow fever vaccination, bulk TCR alpha and beta repertoires were sequenced longitudinally. Two healthy male donors, one aged 18 to 30 and one aged 30 to 40 years, made up the cohort. Bulk PBMC replicates and cell subsets were isolated from blood drawn at multiple timepoints before and after both primary and secondary immunization.

The germline V gene yields MDHEN for CDR1 and SYDVKM for CDR2. The junction carries 15 bases between V and J, which are trimmed by 6 bases and 1 base respectively. Including the terminal cysteine and phenylalanine, the CDR3 comprises 15 residues. Solely the CDR3 DNA is kept, with 45 bases framed from the first base. The sample's treatment or condition label is to be understood as: live attenuated yellow fever vaccine strain. At each blood-draw timepoint, two biological replicates of bulk PBMCs were collected. A standard Ficoll-Paque protocol was used to isolate PBMCs from peripheral blood. TriZol was used to extract RNA from bulk PBMCs, from CD4 and CD8 fractions, and from dextramer-positive and dextramer-negative fractions. The table lists this clonotype with many counts. What this receptor recognizes is not known. No base quality information exists; no much larger clone differs at one position. TCR cDNA was synthesized by 5'RACE template switching, through which a universal primer site and unique molecular identifiers were introduced. cDNA synthesis was primed from both the TCR alpha and TCR beta constant segments. Library amplification involved two PCR steps, and the second step added sample barcodes and sequencing adapters. Sequencing of libraries was performed on Illumina HiSeq 2500 (2x100 bp) or NovaSeq (2x150 bp). The published analysis was carried out like this. Reads were demultiplexed and collapsed into UMI consensus sequences with MIGEC, and V(D)J alignment was performed with MiXCR. Vaccine-responding clonotypes were defined with edgeR using replicate PBMC samples, requiring FDR below 0.01 and a log2 fold change above 5 up to day 15. CD4 or CD8 identity was assigned to each bulk clonotype according to whether the clonotype was present at higher abundance in the sequenced CD4 repertoire or the sequenced CD8 repertoire. The public reads were reanalyzed by TCRdb: fastp trimming at Q25, MiXCR alignment, in-frame beta chains only. Every distinct CDR3 protein forms one entry, paired with its most common genes and DNA. TCRdb, not the authors, supplied the V and J calls. The sample contains more than 250,000 distinct CDR3 sequences, about 6.9% of them found a single time. The ten largest clones take up 15% to 20% of the sample.

General study outcomes and caveats: Most clones expanded after primary vaccination were re-detected after the booster (approximately 96% of CD4 and approximately 88% of CD8), suggesting broad memory maintenance. A small fraction of clonotypes appeared in both the CD4 and CD8 compartments, likely as a result of convergent recombination. Compared with the primary T-cell response, the secondary T-cell response was faster but weaker, reaching its peak on day 5 rather than on day 15. The study included only a couple of donors, which limits how far the findings can be generalized. Computational filtering was required because FACS-sorted repertoires could contain abundant contaminating clonotypes from the bulk population.

This TCR was sampled from a man aged 18-30 years who received the YFV17D yellow fever vaccine. The sample was PBMCs, taken approximately 40 days after the first yellow fever vaccination. The chain couples TRBV28 to TRBJ1-1; the D gene cannot be named for sure. The nucleotides read TGTGCCAGCAGCCTACTAGGAACCACGAACACTGAAGCTTTCTTT. It codes for CASSLLGTTNTEAFF.